This T cell receptor (beta chain) originates from a study of OX40 agonist ivuxolimab in advanced cancers. Study-level information: Partial responses were observed in three patients, of whom one had hepatocellular carcinoma and two had cutaneous melanoma.

V was pared by 2 bases and J by 8 bases, with 9 bases between. Germline V gene sequence: CDR1 SEHNR, CDR2 FQNEAQ (reference sequence). CDR3 size: 13 residues. Repertoires were generated with immunoSEQ multiplex PCR, while TCRdb's copy carries only in-frame clones and drops some. There are about 53,000 clones in the sample; less than 85% occur only once, and about 13% lies in the top ten. This clonotype originated in an adult with an advanced solid tumor such as melanoma, head and neck, liver or kidney cancer. Sample: CD4+ or CD8+ T cells sorted from blood, taken in a trial of the OX40 agonist ivuxolimab. The J gene is TRBJ1-4, the V gene TRBV7-9; TRBD1 might be the D (5 bases). The CDR3 loop reads CASSLRGDEKLFF. CDR3 DNA sequence: TGTGCCAGCAGCTTAAGGGGTGACGAAAAACTGTTTTTT.